This T cell receptor (beta chain) was identified during a study of blood T cell repertoires in COVID-19. About the study: Researchers got acute and convalescent COVID-19 samples from the United States, Italy and Spain. In each case, the material was cDNA or gDNA derived from T cells, B-cell-depleted T cells, or PBMCs.

This clone was recorded once. How the authors handled the data: Amplified reference gene primers provided the basis for estimating nucleated cell counts. The protocol was immunoSEQ multiplex PCR, while the TCRdb copy is restricted to in-frame clones and leaves out a portion. The DNA gave D and trimming, while V, J and clone size come from that table. The sample shows roughly 160,000 clones, around nine tenths of them seen only once. V was pared by 6 bases and J by 7 bases, with 6 bases of the junction left unmatched. The germline V gene encodes CDR1 MNHEY and CDR2 SMNVEV (reference sequence). There are 14 residues in the CDR3.

This TCR derives from a man aged 50 to 60 with acute or convalescent COVID-19. V and J are TRBV27 and TRBJ2-1; TRBD2 aligns across 10 bases. Sequenced input: peripheral blood. The CDR3 bases are TGTGCCAGCAGGGTAGCGGGAGGTTTGAATGAGCAGTTCTTC. Translated: CASRVAGGLNEQFF.